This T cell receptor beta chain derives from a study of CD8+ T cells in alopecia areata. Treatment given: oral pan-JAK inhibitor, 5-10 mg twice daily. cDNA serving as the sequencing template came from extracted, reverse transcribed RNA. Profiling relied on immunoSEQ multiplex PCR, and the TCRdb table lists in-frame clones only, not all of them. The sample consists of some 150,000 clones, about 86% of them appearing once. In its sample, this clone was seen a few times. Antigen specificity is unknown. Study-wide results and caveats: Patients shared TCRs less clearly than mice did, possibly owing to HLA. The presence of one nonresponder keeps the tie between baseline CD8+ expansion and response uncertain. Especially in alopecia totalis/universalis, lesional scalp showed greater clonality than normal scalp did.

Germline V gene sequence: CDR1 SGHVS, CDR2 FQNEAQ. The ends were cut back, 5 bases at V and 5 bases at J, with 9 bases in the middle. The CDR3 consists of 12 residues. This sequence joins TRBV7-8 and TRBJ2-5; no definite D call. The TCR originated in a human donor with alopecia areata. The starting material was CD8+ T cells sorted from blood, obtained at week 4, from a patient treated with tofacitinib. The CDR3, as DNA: TGTGCCAGCAGCCGTCCTGAGGAGACCCAGTACTTC. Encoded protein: CASSRPEETQYF.